The clone carrying this T cell receptor beta chain was picked up a small number of times. This specimen belongs to a study of shared clonotypes between healthy human individuals. CDR1 is WNHNN and CDR2 is SYGVQD in the germline V gene (reference sequence). The CDR3 totals 13 residues. Trimming left V 3 bases short and J 7 bases short, with 10 bases between. Profiling relied on immunoSEQ multiplex PCR, and the TCRdb table lists in-frame clones only, not all of them. The data show 2 million to 2.5 million clones, around 93% seen once. Sequencing used naive CD4+ T cells from PBMCs. Specified subset: CD45RA+ positively selected. The chain links TRBV10-1 to TRBJ1-5, with D maybe TRBD1 (5 bases). The sequence came from a young man in good health. Some clones in this sample may be carry-over from other donors' samples. The CDR3 loop is CASSEDSTQPQHF. CDR3 nucleotide sequence: TGCGCCAGCAGTGAAGACAGCACCCAGCCCCAGCATTTT.